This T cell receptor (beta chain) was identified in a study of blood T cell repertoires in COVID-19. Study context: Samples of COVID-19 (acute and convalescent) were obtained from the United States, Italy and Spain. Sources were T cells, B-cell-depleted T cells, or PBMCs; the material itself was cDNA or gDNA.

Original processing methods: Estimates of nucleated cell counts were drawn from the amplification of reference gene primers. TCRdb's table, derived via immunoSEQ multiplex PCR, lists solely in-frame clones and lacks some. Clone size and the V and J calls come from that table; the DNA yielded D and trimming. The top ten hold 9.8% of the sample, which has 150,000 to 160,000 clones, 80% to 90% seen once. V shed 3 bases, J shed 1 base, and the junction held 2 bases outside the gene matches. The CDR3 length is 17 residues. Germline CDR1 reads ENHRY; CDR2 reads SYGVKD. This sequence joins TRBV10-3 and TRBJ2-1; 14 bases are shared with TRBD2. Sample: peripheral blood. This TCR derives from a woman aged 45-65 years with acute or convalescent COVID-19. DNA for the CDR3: TGTGCCATCAGTGAACGACTAGCGGGAGGGTCCTACAATGAGCAGTTCTTC. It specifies CAISERLAGGSYNEQFF.